The 26 T cell receptor beta chains presented below share a single source sample, sequenced in a study of shared clonotypes between healthy human individuals (dated by TCRdb to 2018 to 2021). CD8 naive samples were obtained by positive selection for CCR7 among CD45RO-negative cells, yielding a CD45RA+CCR7+ population from which TemRA cells were excluded. To prepare the library, the immunoSEQ multiplex PCR assay was applied. Drawn from immuneACCESS, this table holds only the in-frame rearrangements with V and J called that TCRdb kept. Clones are partly lost; checked studies trace under half to an unresolved V gene and leave the rest unexplained. The sample includes about 820,000 clones, with 80% to 95% observed a single time. 24% of the sample is taken by the ten largest. Sequencing input: naive CD8+ T cells sorted from blood. The cell subset or site label corresponds to: CD45RA+CCR7+. These receptors came from a man under 40 in good health.

As to this clone: The same CDR3 also results from other DNA sequences found in this sample. The rearrangement uses TRBV9 and TRBJ2-1; tentatively, D is TRBD2 (7 bases). Germline V lookup: CDR1 SGDLS, CDR2 YYNGEE. The CDR3 is 14 residues long. Between the trimmed V and J ends, which lost 2 bases and 6 bases, there was a span of 12 bases. The CDR3 region has the DNA TGTGCCAGCAGCGTTGGTGGGGGGGCCAATGAGCAGTTCTTC. It yields the protein CASSVGGGANEQFF.

The chain uses TRBV28 and TRBJ2-7; 9 positions match TRBD2. This CDR3 has 16 residues. The V gene's germline CDR1 is MDHEN and CDR2 SYDVKM. Germline trimming cut 6 bases from V and 3 bases from J; bases unmatched to any gene: 12. The CDR3 region has the DNA TGTGCCAGCAGAAACCCCCGTAGCGGGAGAAGCTACGAGCAGTACTTC. It translates to CASRNPRSGRSYEQYF.

The chain carries TRBV6-5 and TRBJ2-7; 8 nucleotides line up with TRBD2. CDR3 length equals 14 residues. Germline loops: CDR1 MNHEY, CDR2 SVGAGI. Unmatched junction bases numbered 7, after V lost 8 bases and J lost 1 base. The CDR3 coding sequence is TGTGCCAGCGTTAGCGGGATGGGATCCTACGAGCAGTACTTC. This translates into CASVSGMGSYEQYF.

This sequence joins TRBV28 and TRBJ2-5; 7 nucleotides match TRBD2. This CDR3 is 15 amino acids long. The V segment lost 4 bases and the J segment 2 bases; nucleotides outside the gene matches: 7. Germline lookup yields CDR1 MDHEN and CDR2 SYDVKM. CDR3 nucleotides: TGTGCCAGCAGTTCACCCAGAGCGGGACAAGAGACCCAGTACTTC. It codes for CASSSPRAGQETQYF.

This clone has a single count. V and J are TRBV10-3 and TRBJ2-1, with a tentative D call TRBD2 (5 bases). Between the trimmed V and J ends, which lost 10 bases and 3 bases, there was a span of 16 bases. The CDR3 runs to 14 residues. Germline loops: CDR1 ENHRY, CDR2 SYGVKD. CDR3 coding DNA: TGTGCCACCCTCAGCGGAATTAACTACAATGAGCAGTTCTTC. Translation gives CATLSGINYNEQFF.

The CDR3 here is CASSLGTPATYEQYF. In DNA, the CDR3 is TGTGCCAGCAGTTTAGGAACACCCGCCACCTACGAGCAGTACTTC. V and J are TRBV28 and TRBJ2-7; D remains unclear. Germline CDR1 and CDR2: MDHEN and SYDVKM. Trimming stripped 2 bases from V and 2 bases from J, with 13 bases between. The CDR3 length is 15 residues.

The chain is built from TRBV4-2 and TRBJ2-5, with 7 bases fitting TRBD2. From germline, CDR1 is LGHNA and CDR2 YNFKEQ. This CDR3 region has 19 residues. Germline trimming cut 1 base from V and 4 bases from J; bases unmatched to any gene: 18. The DNA of the CDR3 is TGTGCCAGCAGCCAAGTGGGGCCCCAAAGCGGGGTGGGCGGAGAGACCCAGTACTTC. The encoded protein is CASSQVGPQSGVGGETQYF.

The V and J genes are TRBV23-1 and TRBJ1-5; D gene unclear. TRBV23-1 is assigned to the ORF class and has an uncertain function. V lost 2 bases and J 4 bases, leaving 15 bases between the germline ends. The CDR3 extends over 16 amino acids. The CDR3 spells CASSQTPGSCNQPQHF. CDR3 DNA: TGCGCCAGCAGTCAAACTCCCGGCTCGTGTAATCAGCCCCAGCATTTT.

The chain links TRBV19 to TRBJ2-7; D might be TRBD1 (6 bases). The germline V and J ends were trimmed by 2 bases and 2 bases, with 10 bases remaining between them. The CDR3 length is 14 residues. CDR1 and CDR2 (germline): LNHDA, SQIVND (reference sequence). The CDR3 spells CASSIQGTPYEQYF. CDR3 sequence (DNA): TGTGCCAGTAGTATACAGGGGACCCCCTACGAGCAGTACTTC.

J is TRBJ2-5 and V is TRBV7-6; 8 bases map to TRBD1. Trimming at V came to 4 bases and at J to 2 bases, leaving 6 bases not matched to a gene. Germline CDR1 and CDR2: SGHVS and FNYEAQ. This CDR3 is 15 amino acids long. The CDR3 here is CASSYTGGRQETQYF. Written as DNA, the CDR3 is TGTGCCAGCAGCTACACAGGGGGGAGGCAAGAGACCCAGTACTTC.

The chain combines TRBV11-2 with TRBJ1-2; D ambiguous. This CDR3 comprises 13 residues. V lost 3 bases, J lost 6 bases, and 11 bases lay in between. Germline-derived CDR1 and CDR2 are SGHAT and FQNNGV. CDR3 sequence reads: CASSFGNGDGYTF. CDR3 in DNA: TGTGCCAGCAGCTTTGGAAACGGAGATGGCTACACCTTC.

This clone came up once. The chain combines TRBV9 with TRBJ2-1; 8 nucleotides agree with TRBD2. This CDR3 has 15 amino acids. Germline CDR1 reads SGDLS; CDR2 reads YYNGEE. J lost 8 bases, V lost 2 bases, and 9 bases had no gene match. The chain's CDR3 is CASSVSAGVHDEQFF. The CDR3 bases are TGTGCCAGCAGCGTTTCAGCGGGAGTCCACGATGAGCAGTTCTTC.

The gene calls are TRBV7-3 and TRBJ1-2; 11 bases fit TRBD1. The J segment lost 6 bases and the V segment lost 5 bases, leaving 8 bases of the junction unmatched. Germline V gene lookup returns CDR1 SGHTA and CDR2 FQGTGA. This CDR3 contains 15 residues. As DNA, the CDR3 is TGTGCCAGCAGCAGGGGACAGGGGGAAAGGGATGGCTACACCTTC. Protein: CASSRGQGERDGYTF.

The V call is TRBV10-2, the J call TRBJ2-1, with 7 positions matching TRBD1. The length of the CDR3 is 15 residues. Germline V gene lookup returns CDR1 WSHSY and CDR2 SAAADI. With 7 bases clipped from V and 5 bases from J, the junction kept 11 bases outside the gene matches. The CDR3 DNA reads TGCGCCAGCACGCACCCGGGACAGCTAGACAATGAGCAGTTCTTC. This encodes CASTHPGQLDNEQFF.

This clone was detected only a few times. The V gene is TRBV6-4, the J gene TRBJ2-2; unclear D gene. V gave up 8 bases and J gave up 0 bases, with 7 bases separating them. The CDR3 sequence is 13 residues long. Germline V gives CDR1 MRHNA, CDR2 SNTAGT. CDR3 protein: CASAPANTGELFF. In DNA, the CDR3 is TGTGCCAGCGCCCCGGCGAACACCGGGGAGCTGTTTTTT.

This chain uses TRBV11-2 with TRBJ2-5, with D possibly TRBD2 on 7 matching bases. From germline, CDR1 is SGHAT and CDR2 FQNNGV. Trimming took off 2 bases at V and 0 bases at J, with 16 bases between the two ends. The CDR3 is 17 amino acids. The DNA of the CDR3 is TGTGCCAGCAGCTTACAGGGAGGGGGTTCGTACCAAGAGACCCAGTACTTC. It translates to CASSLQGGGSYQETQYF.

The genes are TRBV21-1 and TRBJ1-1. TRBV21-1 constitutes a pseudogene. The CDR3 runs 13 residues. CDR3 amino acids: CASSRDRNTEAFF. The CDR3 coding sequence is TGTGCCAGCAGCAGGGACCGGAACACTGAAGCTTTCTTT.

The rearrangement links TRBV9 to TRBJ2-3; the match to TRBD1 covers 9 bases. Trimming took 4 bases from V and 0 from J; bases not matched to a gene: 6. Germline CDR1 and CDR2: SGDLS and YYNGEE. The CDR3 loop spans 16 amino acids. The CDR3 loop is CASSPPGTGSTDTQYF. For the CDR3, the DNA is TGTGCCAGCAGCCCTCCAGGGACAGGGAGCACAGATACGCAGTATTTT.

This rearrangement joins TRBV28 to TRBJ2-1, with D unclear. This CDR3 is 13 amino acids long. Trimming cost V 2 bases and J 4 bases, with 6 bases left between them. CDR1 and CDR2 (germline): MDHEN, SYDVKM. The CDR3 DNA sequence: TGTGCCAGCAGTTTAGGGGTGTACAATGAGCAGTTCTTC. This codes for CASSLGVYNEQFF.

DNA for the CDR3: TGTGCCAGCAGTCGGGGACAGGTCGGAGGTAATGAGCAGTTCTTC. This translates into CASSRGQVGGNEQFF. The chain combines TRBV2 with TRBJ2-1, with TRBD1 identical over 8 bases. Germline V gene sequence: CDR1 SNHLY, CDR2 FYNNEI. V trimming: 5 bases; J trimming: 7 bases; junction bases outside the gene matches: 10. This CDR3 contains 15 residues.

The chain carries TRBV7-9 and TRBJ2-2; D call uncertain. Germline values: CDR1 SEHNR, CDR2 FQNEAQ (reference sequence). Trimming removed 5 bases at V and 4 bases at J, with 5 bases between. The CDR3 runs to 12 residues. The CDR3 reads CASSVTTGELFF. DNA of the CDR3: TGTGCCAGCAGCGTTACCACCGGGGAGCTGTTTTTT.

The rearrangement links TRBV18 to TRBJ2-7; D not resolved. The germline V and J ends were trimmed by 0 bases and 3 bases, with 6 bases remaining between them. The CDR3 consists of 13 residues. Germline loops: CDR1 KGHSH, CDR2 LQKENI. The CDR3 DNA sequence: TGTGCCAGCTCACCACCGGCTTTCTACGAGCAGTACTTC. Translation gives CASSPPAFYEQYF.

The chain is built from TRBV7-9 and TRBJ2-5; the D is unclear. The CDR3 covers 15 residues. V gave up 5 bases and J gave up 5 bases, with 18 bases separating them. Germline loops: CDR1 SEHNR, CDR2 FQNEAQ (reference sequence). Written as DNA, the CDR3 is TGTGCCAGCAGCGGACCAGCCATGGTCAGCGAGACCCAGTACTTC. This encodes CASSGPAMVSETQYF.

This rearrangement joins TRBV6-6 to TRBJ1-5; maybe TRBD1 (5 bases). The CDR3 covers 12 residues. V was trimmed by 7 bases and J by 4 bases, leaving 8 bases between them. Germline V gives CDR1 MNHNY, CDR2 SVGAGI (reference sequence). CDR3 nucleotide sequence: TGTGCCAGCACCCCAGGGAATCAGCCCCAGCATTTT. Translation: CASTPGNQPQHF.

V gene TRBV7-8 combines with J gene TRBJ2-1; perhaps TRBD2 as D (6 bases). Germline V gene data show CDR1 as SGHVS and CDR2 as FQNEAQ. The CDR3 is made up of 16 amino acids. Trimming pared 6 bases from V and 0 bases from J, leaving 15 bases between. As DNA, the CDR3 is TGTGCCAGCAGACAAGGCGGAGGGAGCTCCTACAATGAGCAGTTCTTC. It yields the protein CASRQGGGSSYNEQFF.

Note on this clone: The sample holds other DNA sequences that translate to the same CDR3. The gene calls are TRBV30 and TRBJ2-1; no reliable D call. V lost 0 bases, J lost 4 bases, and 7 bases lay in between. This CDR3 is built from 13 residues. Germline V gene sequence: CDR1 GTSNPN, CDR2 SVGIG (reference sequence). CDR3 loop: CAWSVSEYNEQFF. The CDR3 region has the DNA TGTGCCTGGAGTGTATCAGAGTACAATGAGCAGTTCTTC.